This T cell receptor beta chain was recorded in a study of cytomegalovirus exposure and HLA in healthy donors. Study results and limitations: For cytomegalovirus status, the classifier reportedly gave diagnoses with high specificity and sensitivity. Most subjects' HLA-A and HLA-B alleles were reportedly predicted from TCR beta sequences. Later analysis revealed greater clonal expansion in HLA-associated TCR beta chains than in equally common others. Later analysis demonstrated an association between a missense DCLRE1C variant and TCR beta V- and J-gene trimming.

The length of the CDR3 is 13 residues. V lost 5 bases and J 5 bases, leaving 11 bases between the germline ends. Germline V gene data show CDR1 as SSHAT and CDR2 as FNYEAQ (reference sequence). 13 Jbeta primers and 60 Vbeta primers were used for the PCR. TCRdb's copy holds only in-frame clones and misses some; the assay was immunoSEQ multiplex PCR. The sample consists of approximately 100,000 clones, approximately 72% of them appearing once. As for this clone: The antigen remains undetermined.

The clonotype comes from a man aged 18 to 30 in good health and CMV-seropositive. Sequencing was carried out using PBMCs. This chain uses TRBV7-7 with TRBJ2-3; possibly TRBD2 for D (5 bases). In DNA form, the CDR3 reads TGTGCCAGCAGCCCCCGGGGTGGAGATACGCAGTATTTT. It translates to CASSPRGGDTQYF.